These T cell receptor beta chains were read from a single sample in a study of regulatory T cells in long-lasting Graves disease. A single record per CDR3 protein comes from TCRdb applying MiXCR to the multiplex PCR reads. The top ten clones hold roughly three fifths of a sample with over 250,000 distinct CDR3 sequences, 20% to 25% of them seen once. The sequenced sample was peripheral blood mononuclear cells (PBMCs), obtained when the disease was refractory, from a patient treated with antithyroid drugs. The receptors originated from a female donor with Graves disease. The CDR3 runs from the conserved cysteine through the conserved F or W. The D gene is left open where the match is weak. Where a row states a size, it is once, few, many or the class of an expanded clone; other rows omit it.

cdr3_length	v_call	d_call	j_call	clone_size	cdr3_nt	cdr3_aa
17	TRBV11-3	.	TRBJ1-5	many	TGTGCCAGCAGCTTACAGGGGTTAAGATTCGGCAATCAGCCCCAGCATTTT	CASSLQGLRFGNQPQHF
13	TRBV12-3/TRBV12-4	.	TRBJ2-7	many	TGTGCCAGCAGCCCGGTTGGCCACTACGAGCAGTACTTC	CASSPVGHYEQYF
13	TRBV11-1	.	TRBJ2-5	many	TGTGCCAGCAGGCAAACAGGGCTGGAGACCCAGTACTTC	CASRQTGLETQYF
15	TRBV5-1	.	TRBJ1-2	.	TGCGCCAGCAGCTTGGCGACAGGAGGGAGCTATGGCTACACCTTC	CASSLATGGSYGYTF
14	TRBV7-2	.	TRBJ1-1	many	TGTGCCAGCAGCTTAGACGTTTTGGACACTGAAGCTTTCTTT	CASSLDVLDTEAFF
12	TRBV24-1	TRBD1	TRBJ2-4	many	TGTGCCACTGGGACAGATCGGGGCATTCAGTACTTC	CATGTDRGIQYF
14	TRBV20-1	.	TRBJ2-7	few	TGCAGTGCTTCAGACCGGGGAGAGGGCTACGAGCAGTACTTC	CSASDRGEGYEQYF
14	TRBV28	.	TRBJ2-7	many	TGTGCCAGCAGTTTCAGGAGGGCCCCGGACGAGCAGTACTTC	CASSFRRAPDEQYF
15	TRBV9	TRBD1	TRBJ1-2	many	TGTGCCAGCAGCGCGGGGGACAGTCCTAACTATGGCTACACCTTC	CASSAGDSPNYGYTF
17	TRBV11-2	.	TRBJ2-4	.	TGTGCCAGCAGCTTAGAGCCTTTAACGGGGTTGGGTAACATTCAGTACTTC	CASSLEPLTGLGNIQYF
12	TRBV29-1	TRBD2	TRBJ2-5	few	TGCAGCGCCGGTAGCGGGATCGAGACCCAGTACTTC	CSAGSGIETQYF
14	TRBV7-2	.	TRBJ2-7	many	TGTGCCAGCCGCTCGGCGTGGGACACCTACGAGCAGTACTTC	CASRSAWDTYEQYF
17	TRBV6-2/TRBV6-3	TRBD2	TRBJ2-2	few	TGTGCCAGCAGTTCCATGGGAGGGGACGCTCTCCTCGGGGAGCTGTTTTTT	CASSSMGGDALLGELFF
14	TRBV20-1	.	TRBJ2-2	.	TGCAGTGCTACCCCAGGGGTGAACACCGGGGAGCTGTTTTTT	CSATPGVNTGELFF
15	TRBV6-1	TRBD1	TRBJ1-1	few	TGTGCCAGCAGGTTGGGGACAGGGCTTATCACTGAAGCTTTCTTT	CASRLGTGLITEAFF
14	TRBV28	TRBD1	TRBJ1-2	many	TGTGCCAGCAGAACCTCCGGGACAGGGGCTGGCTACACCTTC	CASRTSGTGAGYTF
15	TRBV7-3	.	TRBJ2-7	.	TGTGCCAGCAGCTTAAAGCCACTAGAATTCTACGAGCAGTACTTC	CASSLKPLEFYEQYF
15	TRBV5-1	.	TRBJ2-2	.	TGCGCCAGCAGCTTGCAGGATCCGAACACCGGGGAGCTGTTTTTT	CASSLQDPNTGELFF
15	TRBV20-1	TRBD2	TRBJ2-7	few	TGCAGTGCTAGAGATCCTAGCGGGGGCTCCTACGAGCAGTACTTC	CSARDPSGGSYEQYF
14	TRBV9	.	TRBJ2-1	.	TGTGCCAGCAGCGTAGAAGGGACATACAATGAGCAGTTCTTC	CASSVEGTYNEQFF
17	TRBV6-5	.	TRBJ2-2	few	TGTGCCAGCAGTTACCAAGCGCCCCAGTCGAACACCGGGGAGCTGTTTTTT	CASSYQAPQSNTGELFF
14	TRBV30	.	TRBJ1-1	.	TGTGCCTGGAGTGAAGGTATACTGAACACTGAAGCTTTCTTT	CAWSEGILNTEAFF
14	TRBV4-1	.	TRBJ1-4	.	TGCGCCAGCAGCCAAGGAGGGGAGGGCGAAAAACTGTTTTTT	CASSQGGEGEKLFF